This T cell receptor (beta chain) originates from a study of human T cells and chemical hapten exposure. The overall study: Patch tests of 0.01% DPC on the upper back were read at 6 days.

Trimming cost V 3 bases and J 2 bases, with 12 bases left between them. Germline V gives CDR1 SGHRS, CDR2 YFSETQ. This CDR3 is built from 16 residues. Whole-study results and caveats: Relative to control repertoires, expanded TCRs gave rise to significantly more large CDR3 similarity clusters.

Time point in this sample: patch test 2, 6 weeks after DPC sensitization. The treatment: therapeutic diphenylcyclopropenone sensitization with weekly scalp DPC. A single record per CDR3 protein comes from TCRdb applying MiXCR to the RACE reads. The sample records 70,000 to 95,000 distinct CDR3 sequences, about 6.6% being singletons. This clonotype appeared a few times. The antigen remains unidentified. The TCR originated in a woman aged 25 to 39 with alopecia areata. Some clones in this sample may be carry-over from other donors' samples. The sequenced sample was whole blood, obtained in connection with sensitization to the hapten diphenylcyclopropenone (DPC). The chain recombines TRBV5-1 with TRBJ1-6; D remains unclear. The CDR3 DNA reads as TGCGCCAGCAGCTCTACGAGTGGTACCTATAATTCACCCCTCCACTTT. It encodes CASSSTSGTYNSPLHF.